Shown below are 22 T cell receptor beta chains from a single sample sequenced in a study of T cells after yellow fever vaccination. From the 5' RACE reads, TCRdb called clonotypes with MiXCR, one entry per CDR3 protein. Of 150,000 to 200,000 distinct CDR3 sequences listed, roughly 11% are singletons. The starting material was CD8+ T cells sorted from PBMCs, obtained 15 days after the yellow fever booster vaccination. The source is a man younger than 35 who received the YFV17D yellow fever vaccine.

CDR3 bases: TGTGCCAGCAGTTACGGGACAGTGTACGAGCAGTACGTC. This sequence encodes CASSYGTVYEQYV. The rearrangement joins TRBV6-6 to TRBJ2-7; 7 positions match TRBD1. The CDR3 sequence is 13 residues long. Germline CDR1 MNHNY, CDR2 SVGAGI (reference sequence). The V segment lost 2 bases and the J segment 4 bases; nucleotides outside the gene matches: 2.

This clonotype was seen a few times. The CDR3: CAWLGRGSTDTQYF. CDR3 DNA sequence: TGTGCCTGGTTAGGCAGGGGAAGCACAGATACGCAGTATTTT. The chain employs TRBV30 and TRBJ2-3; perhaps TRBD1 as D (6 bases). Per germline, CDR1 GTSNPN and CDR2 SVGIG (reference sequence). This CDR3 is 14 amino acids long. Trimming stripped 5 bases from V and 0 bases from J, with 12 bases between.

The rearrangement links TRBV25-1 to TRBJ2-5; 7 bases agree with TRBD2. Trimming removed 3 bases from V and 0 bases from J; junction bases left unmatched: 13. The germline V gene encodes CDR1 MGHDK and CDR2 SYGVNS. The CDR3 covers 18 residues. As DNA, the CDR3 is TGTGCCAGCAGTGATAGCAGCGGGGTGTACGAGTACCAAGAGACCCAGTACTTC. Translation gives CASSDSSGVYEYQETQYF.

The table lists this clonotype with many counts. CDR3 coding DNA: TGCGCCAGCAGCCAAAACCCCCCGGGACTAGCGGGGTTTACGGGGGAGCTGTTTTTT. Encoded protein: CASSQNPPGLAGFTGELFF. The chain is built from TRBV4-1 and TRBJ2-2, with TRBD2 identical over 13 bases. The germline V gene encodes CDR1 MGHRA and CDR2 YSYEKL. This CDR3 spans 19 amino acids. V lost 2 bases to trimming and J lost 8 bases; unmatched junction nucleotides: 14.

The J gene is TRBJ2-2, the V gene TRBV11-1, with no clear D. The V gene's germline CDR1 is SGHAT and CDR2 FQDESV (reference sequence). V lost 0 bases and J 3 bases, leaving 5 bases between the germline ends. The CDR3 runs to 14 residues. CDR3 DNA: TGTGCCAGCAGCTTAGCGAGACACACCGGGGAGCTGTTTTTT. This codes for CASSLARHTGELFF.

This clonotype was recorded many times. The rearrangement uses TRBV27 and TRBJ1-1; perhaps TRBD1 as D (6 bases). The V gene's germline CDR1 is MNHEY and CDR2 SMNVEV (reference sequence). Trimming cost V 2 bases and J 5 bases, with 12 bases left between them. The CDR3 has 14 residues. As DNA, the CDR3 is TGTGCCAGCAGTTTACAGGGGAGAGGGACTGAAGCTTTCTTT. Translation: CASSLQGRGTEAFF.

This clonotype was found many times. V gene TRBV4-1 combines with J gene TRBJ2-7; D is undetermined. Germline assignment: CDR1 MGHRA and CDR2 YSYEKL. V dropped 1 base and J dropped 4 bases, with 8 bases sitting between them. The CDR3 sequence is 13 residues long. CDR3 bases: TGCGCCAGCAGCCAAGGCCGTAGGTACGAGCAGTACTTC. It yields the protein CASSQGRRYEQYF.

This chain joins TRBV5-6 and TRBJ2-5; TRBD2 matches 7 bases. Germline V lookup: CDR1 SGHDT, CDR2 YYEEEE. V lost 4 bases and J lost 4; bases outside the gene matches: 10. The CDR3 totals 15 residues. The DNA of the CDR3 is TGTGCCAGCAGCCTTTGGTTCGGACTAGGAGAGACCCAGTACTTC. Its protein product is CASSLWFGLGETQYF.

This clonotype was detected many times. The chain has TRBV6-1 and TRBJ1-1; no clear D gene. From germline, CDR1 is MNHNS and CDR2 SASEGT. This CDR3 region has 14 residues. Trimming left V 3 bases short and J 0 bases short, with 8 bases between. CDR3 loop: CASSDGPMNTEAFF. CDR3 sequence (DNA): TGTGCCAGCAGTGACGGACCGATGAACACTGAAGCTTTCTTT.

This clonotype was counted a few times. DNA for the CDR3: TGCAGTGCTAGAGATGGGGATGAGCAGAGAGAGACCCAGTACTTC. It is translated as CSARDGDEQRETQYF. The gene calls are TRBV20-1 and TRBJ2-5; D remains ambiguous. Trimming shortened V by 0 bases and J by 4 bases, and 15 bases separated the two germline ends. The CDR3 runs 15 residues. In germline, CDR1 is DFQATT, CDR2 SNEGSKA (reference sequence).

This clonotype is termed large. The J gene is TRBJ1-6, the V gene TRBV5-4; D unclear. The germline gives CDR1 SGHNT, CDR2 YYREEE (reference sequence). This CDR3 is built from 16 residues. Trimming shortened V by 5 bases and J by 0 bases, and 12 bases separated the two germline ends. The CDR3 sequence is CASRAMKGSYNSPLHF. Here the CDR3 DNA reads TGTGCCAGCAGGGCCATGAAGGGCTCCTATAATTCACCCCTCCACTTT. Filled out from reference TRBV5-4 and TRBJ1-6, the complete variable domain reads ETGVTQSPTHLIKTRGQQVTLRCSSQSGHNTVSWYQQALGQGPQFIFQYYREEENGRGNFPPRFSGLQFPNYSSELNVNALELDDSALYLCASRAMKGSYNSPLHFGNGTRLTVT.

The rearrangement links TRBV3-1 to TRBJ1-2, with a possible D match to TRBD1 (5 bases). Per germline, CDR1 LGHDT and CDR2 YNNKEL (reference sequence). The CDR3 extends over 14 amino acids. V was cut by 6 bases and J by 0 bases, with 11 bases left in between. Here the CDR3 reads CASRRDGTNYGYTF. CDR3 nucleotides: TGTGCCAGCAGGAGGGACGGAACTAACTATGGCTACACCTTC.

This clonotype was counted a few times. CDR3 nucleotide sequence: TGTGCCAGCAGTTACGCTGGGGAGCTGTTTTTT. Translation: CASSYAGELFF. The chain uses TRBV6-5 and TRBJ2-2; the D is unclear. V was trimmed by 2 bases and J by 8 bases, leaving 3 bases between them. From germline, CDR1 is MNHEY and CDR2 SVGAGI. This CDR3 has 11 residues.

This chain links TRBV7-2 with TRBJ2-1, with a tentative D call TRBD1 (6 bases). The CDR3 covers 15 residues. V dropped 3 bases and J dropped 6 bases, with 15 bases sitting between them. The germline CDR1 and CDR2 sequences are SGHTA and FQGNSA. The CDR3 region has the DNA TGTGCCAGCAGCTTTGAAACAGGGTCCACCAATGAGCAGTTCTTC. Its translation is CASSFETGSTNEQFF.

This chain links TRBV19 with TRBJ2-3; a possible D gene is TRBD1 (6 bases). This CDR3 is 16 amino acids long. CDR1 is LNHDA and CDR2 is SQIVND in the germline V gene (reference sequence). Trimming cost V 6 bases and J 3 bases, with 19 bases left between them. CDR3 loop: CASRRQVLHGTDTQYF. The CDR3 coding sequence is TGTGCCAGTAGGCGACAGGTTTTACACGGGACAGATACGCAGTATTTT. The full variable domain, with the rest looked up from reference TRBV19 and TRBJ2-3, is DGGITQSPKYLFRKEGQNVTLSCEQNLNHDAMYWYRQDPGQGLRLIYYSQIVNDFQKGDIAEGYSVSREKKESFPLTVTSAQKNPTAFYLCASRRQVLHGTDTQYFGPGTRLTVL.

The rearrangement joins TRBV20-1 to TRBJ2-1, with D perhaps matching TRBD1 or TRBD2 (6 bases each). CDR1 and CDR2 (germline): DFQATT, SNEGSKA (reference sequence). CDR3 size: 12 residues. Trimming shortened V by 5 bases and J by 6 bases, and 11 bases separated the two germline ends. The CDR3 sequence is CSAPRGLNEQFF. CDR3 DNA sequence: TGCAGTGCTCCCCGGGGGCTCAATGAGCAGTTCTTC.

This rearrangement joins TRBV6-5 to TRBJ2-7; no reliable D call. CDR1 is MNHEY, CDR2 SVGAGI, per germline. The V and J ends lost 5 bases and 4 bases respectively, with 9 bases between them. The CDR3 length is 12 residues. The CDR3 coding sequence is TGTGCCAGCAGTGCTTCCATGTACGAGCAGTACTTC. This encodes CASSASMYEQYF.

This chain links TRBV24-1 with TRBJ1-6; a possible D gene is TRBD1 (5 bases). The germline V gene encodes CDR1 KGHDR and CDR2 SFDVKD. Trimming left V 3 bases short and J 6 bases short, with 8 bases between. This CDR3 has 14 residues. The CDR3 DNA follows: TGTGCCACCAGTGATCAGGGAATTAATTCACCCCTCCACTTT. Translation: CATSDQGINSPLHF.

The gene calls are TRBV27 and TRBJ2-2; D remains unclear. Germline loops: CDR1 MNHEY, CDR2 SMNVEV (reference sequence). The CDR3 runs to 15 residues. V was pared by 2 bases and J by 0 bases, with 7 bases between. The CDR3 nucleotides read TGTGCCAGCAGTTTAGTCGTAACGAACACCGGGGAGCTGTTTTTT. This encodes CASSLVVTNTGELFF.

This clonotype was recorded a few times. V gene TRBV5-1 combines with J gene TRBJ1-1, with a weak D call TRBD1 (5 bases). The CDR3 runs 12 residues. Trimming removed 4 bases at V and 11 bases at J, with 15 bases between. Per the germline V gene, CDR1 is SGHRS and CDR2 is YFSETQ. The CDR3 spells CASSHIGTGAFF. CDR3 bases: TGCGCCAGCAGCCACATCGGGACGGGGGCTTTCTTT.

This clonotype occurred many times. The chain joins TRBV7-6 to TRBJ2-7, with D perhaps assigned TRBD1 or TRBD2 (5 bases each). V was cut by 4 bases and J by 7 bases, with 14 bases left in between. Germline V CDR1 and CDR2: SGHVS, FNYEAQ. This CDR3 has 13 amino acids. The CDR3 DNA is TGTGCCAGCAGCTCGGGGCCCCCAAGGGAGCAGTACTTC. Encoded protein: CASSSGPPREQYF.

The CDR3 protein is CASSQAYRVVKNTEAFF. In nucleotides, the CDR3 is TGCGCCAGCAGCCAAGCCTACAGGGTGGTAAAGAACACTGAAGCTTTCTTT. The chain has TRBV4-1 and TRBJ1-1; maybe TRBD1 (6 bases). Germline values: CDR1 MGHRA, CDR2 YSYEKL. This CDR3 has 17 residues. V was clipped by 1 base and J by 1 base, with 16 bases between them.